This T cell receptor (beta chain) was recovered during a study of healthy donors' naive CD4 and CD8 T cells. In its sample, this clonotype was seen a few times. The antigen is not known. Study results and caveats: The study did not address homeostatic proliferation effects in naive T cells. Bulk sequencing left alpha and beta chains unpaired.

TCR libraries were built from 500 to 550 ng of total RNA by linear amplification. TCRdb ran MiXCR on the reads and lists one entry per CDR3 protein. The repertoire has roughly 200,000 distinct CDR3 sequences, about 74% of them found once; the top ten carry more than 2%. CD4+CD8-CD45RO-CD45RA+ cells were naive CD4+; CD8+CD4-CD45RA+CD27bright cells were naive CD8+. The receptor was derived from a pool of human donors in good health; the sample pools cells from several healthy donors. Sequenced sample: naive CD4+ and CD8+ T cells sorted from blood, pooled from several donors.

For the CDR3, the DNA is TGTGCCAGTAGTAATCCGGCAGGGGTGATGAACACTGAAGCTTTCTTT. Protein: CASSNPAGVMNTEAFF. The chain combines TRBV19 with TRBJ1-1, with a possible D match to TRBD1 (6 bases). From germline, CDR1 is LNHDA and CDR2 SQIVND (reference sequence). CDR3 length: 16 amino acids. The V and J ends lost 4 bases and 0 bases respectively, with 15 bases between them.